This T cell receptor (beta chain) was found in a study of shared clonotypes between healthy human individuals. Findings and limits, study-wide: Naive subsets usually exceeded memory subsets in estimated richness. Unshared clonotypes carried lower generation probabilities than those common to all four donors.

Assay execution took place at the deep level. Measured with immunoSEQ multiplex PCR; TCRdb has only the in-frame clones, and not every one. This repertoire shows fewer than 1.6 million clones, approximately 98.5% found once; its top ten account for 0.36%. On this clone itself: Antigen unknown.

The source of this sequence is a man aged 30-40 years in good health. Sequencing was performed on naive CD4+ T cells sorted from blood. The sample's subset: CD45RA+ positively selected.

The CDR3 loop reads CASSEISGSPQETQYF. CDR3 sequence (DNA): TGTGCCAGCAGTGAGATTAGCGGGAGTCCACAAGAGACCCAGTACTTC. The gene calls are TRBV6-1 and TRBJ2-5; TRBD2 matches 9 bases. This CDR3 region has 16 residues. V shed 3 bases, J shed 2 bases, and the junction held 7 bases outside the gene matches. Germline CDR1 and CDR2: MNHNS and SASEGT.